This paragraph covers one TCR beta chain sequence. Primers included in the PCR were 60 Vbeta and 13 Jbeta primers. Repertoires were generated with immunoSEQ multiplex PCR, while TCRdb's copy carries only in-frame clones and drops some. The data show 130,000 or so clones, roughly 70% seen once. This sample was taken from a study of cytomegalovirus exposure and HLA in healthy donors. The germline gives CDR1 MRHNA, CDR2 SNTAGT. V was trimmed by 5 bases and J by 3 bases, leaving 14 bases between them. The CDR3 totals 15 residues. The chain has TRBV6-4 and TRBJ2-1; tentatively, D is TRBD1 (6 bases). The origin of this receptor is a man aged 35 to 55 in good health and CMV-seropositive. Sample: PBMCs. The CDR3 DNA reads TGTGCCAGCAGTCCCTCCGGGACAAACTACAATGAGCAGTTCTTC. Translated: CASSPSGTNYNEQFF.